A selection of T cell receptor beta chains follows, all from one sample in a study of blood T cell repertoires in COVID-19. The protocol was immunoSEQ multiplex PCR, while the TCRdb copy is restricted to in-frame clones and leaves out a portion. The sample lists roughly 270,000 clones, around 83% occurring once. The sequenced material came from PBMCs or T cells enriched from blood (not recorded which). The receptors derive from a man aged 35-49 years who had been exposed to COVID-19. The CDR3 runs from the conserved cysteine through the conserved F or W. D genes are given only for firm matches. The size field is filled for only some rows; it gives once, few, many or a size class.

abundance | j_gene | d_gene | v_gene | CDR3aa | CDR3nt
. | TRBJ2-7 | TRBD1 | TRBV7-8 | CASSRGTGGGLSYEQYF | TGTGCCAGCAGCAGAGGGACAGGGGGAGGCCTCTCCTACGAGCAGTACTTC
. | TRBJ1-2 | TRBD1 | TRBV24-1 | CATSGVSDRGSNGYTF | TGTGCCACCAGTGGCGTATCCGACAGGGGGTCTAATGGCTACACCTTC
. | TRBJ2-7 | TRBD2 | TRBV3-1/TRBV3-2 | CASSQTSVGEQYF | TGTGCCAGCAGCCAGACTAGCGTGGGCGAGCAGTACTTC
. | TRBJ2-2 | . | TRBV9 | CASSVGTVGELFF | TGTGCCAGCAGCGTAGGGACAGTCGGGGAGCTGTTTTTT
. | TRBJ2-2 | TRBD1 | TRBV5-5 | CASSPRDRDTGELFF | TGTGCCAGCAGCCCGAGGGACAGGGACACCGGGGAGCTGTTTTTT
. | TRBJ2-1 | . | TRBV19 | CASSRDFSSKEQFF | TGTGCCAGTAGTAGGGACTTCTCCTCTAAGGAGCAGTTCTTC
. | TRBJ2-3 | TRBD2 | TRBV13 | CASSLRAGGVSDTQYF | TGTGCCAGCAGCCTCCGAGCGGGAGGCGTCTCAGATACGCAGTATTTT
once | TRBJ2-7 | . | TRBV25-1 | CASSARGSGEQYF | TGTGCCAGCAGTGCCAGGGGCTCTGGGGAGCAGTACTTC
. | TRBJ1-2 | . | TRBV7-9 | CASSSAQEWESHYGYTF | TGTGCCAGCAGCTCAGCGCAGGAATGGGAGTCTCACTATGGCTACACCTTC
. | TRBJ1-5 | . | TRBV29-1 | CSVEGGVDQPQHF | TGCAGCGTTGAAGGGGGGGTTGATCAGCCCCAGCATTTT
. | TRBJ1-1 | . | TRBV30 | CAWTPWNTEAFF | TGTGCCTGGACCCCCTGGAACACTGAAGCTTTCTTT
. | TRBJ2-3 | TRBD1 | TRBV15 | CATGQGQGLTDTQYF | TGTGCCACCGGCCAGGGACAGGGCCTCACAGATACGCAGTATTTT
. | TRBJ1-6 | TRBD1 | TRBV5-4 | CASSLRQGENSPLHF | TGTGCCAGCAGTCTAAGACAGGGGGAAAATTCACCCCTCCACTTT
. | TRBJ1-2 | TRBD1 | TRBV7-2 | CASSFPDRVNYGYTF | TGTGCCAGCAGCTTCCCCGACAGGGTTAACTATGGCTACACCTTC
once | TRBJ2-7 | TRBD1 | TRBV30 | CAWSTYKTGSSYEQYF | TGTGCCTGGAGTACTTATAAGACAGGGAGCTCCTACGAGCAGTACTTC
. | TRBJ1-1 | . | TRBV5-5 | CASSFGSEAFF | TGTGCCAGCAGCTTCGGGAGTGAAGCTTTCTTT
. | TRBJ2-1 | TRBD2 | TRBV29-1 | CSSSGTSGINEQFF | TGCAGCTCCTCCGGGACTAGCGGCATTAATGAGCAGTTCTTC
. | TRBJ1-5 | TRBD1 | TRBV2 | CASSTAAGQGSSQHF | TGTGCCAGCAGCACTGCGGCGGGACAGGGTAGTTCCCAGCATTTT
few | TRBJ2-1 | TRBD2 | TRBV11-1 | CASSARTSGTYNEQFF | TGTGCCAGCAGCGCACGGACTAGCGGGACCTACAATGAGCAGTTCTTC
. | TRBJ2-1 | . | TRBV11-3 | CASSPPGQNEQFF | TGTGCCAGCAGCCCCCCCGGACAGAATGAGCAGTTCTTC
. | TRBJ1-2 | . | TRBV5-6 | CASSRDRKANYGYTF | TGTGCCAGCAGCAGAGACAGAAAAGCTAACTATGGCTACACCTTC
. | TRBJ1-4 | TRBD1 | TRBV7-6 | CASIPYPGGENEKLFF | TGTGCCAGCATCCCGTACCCAGGGGGCGAGAATGAAAAACTGTTTTTT
. | TRBJ2-2 | TRBD1 | TRBV30 | CAWSGQGLSTGELFF | TGTGCCTGGAGCGGACAGGGGCTCAGCACCGGGGAGCTGTTTTTT
few | TRBJ1-4 | TRBD1 | TRBV11-2 | CASSFWGTADEKLFF | TGTGCCAGCAGCTTTTGGGGGACAGCCGATGAAAAACTGTTTTTT
once | TRBJ2-7 | . | TRBV5-1 | CASSLGQTGVEQYF | TGCGCCAGCAGCTTAGGGCAAACGGGGGTCGAGCAGTACTTC
. | TRBJ2-1 | . | TRBV5-1 | CASSRPGAYNEQFF | TGCGCCAGCAGCCGTCCAGGGGCCTACAATGAGCAGTTCTTC
. | TRBJ2-1 | . | TRBV7-2 | CASSPTSGSYNEQFF | TGTGCCAGCAGCCCCACCTCGGGCTCCTACAATGAGCAGTTCTTC
. | TRBJ2-7 | . | TRBV5-6 | CASRNEGEQYF | TGTGCCAGCCGGAACGAGGGCGAGCAGTACTTC
. | TRBJ2-1 | TRBD1 | TRBV12-5 | CASGPAGTGGQNEQFF | TGTGCTAGTGGTCCCGCCGGGACAGGGGGTCAAAATGAGCAGTTCTTC
. | TRBJ2-7 | TRBD1 | TRBV5-1 | CASSLVTGSDRSYEQYF | TGCGCCAGCAGCTTGGTGACAGGGAGCGACAGGTCCTACGAGCAGTACTTC
. | TRBJ2-1 | . | TRBV6-5 | CASEGHNNEQFF | TGTGCCAGCGAGGGCCATAACAATGAGCAGTTCTTC